What follows is one T cell receptor beta chain and its context. This clonotype was seen a few times. No cognate antigen has been identified for it. Per-base qualities were not stored, and no clone one base away is much larger. The data originate from a study of T cell repertoires in cytomegalovirus infection (dated by TCRdb to between 2018 and 2021). A note on the overall study: Peptide stimulations targeted recently identified HLA-C-restricted CMV epitopes, whose presentation resists viral immunomodulation, together with well-studied HLA-B-restricted epitopes. Because public TCR beta signatures pointed to carriage of CMV infection together with the matching HLA type, the HLA type of each donor mattered for the analysis. What the research found in general, with its limitations: Cumulative frequency of public TCR beta family members discriminated carriers of CMV infection plus the relevant HLA type in this cohort and an independent approximately 370-donor cohort. The ex vivo response was dominated by HLA-C-restricted CMV-specific TCR beta clonotypes, which also provided the single most frequent clonotype in two of eight donors.

According to the germline V gene, CDR1 reads SGHVS and CDR2 reads FQNEAQ. CDR3 length: 16 amino acids, cysteine to phenylalanine. Just the 48-base CDR3 DNA is kept, in frame starting at base 1. V and J lose 5 bases and 5 bases, and a span of 21 bases separates them. The sequencer was an Illumina HiSeq 1500. TCRdb trimmed public reads at Q25 via fastp, called clones via MiXCR and kept in-frame beta chains. Rows with one shared CDR3 protein collapse into an entry with the most common genes and DNA. Counted in this sample were fewer than 850,000 distinct CDR3 sequences; around 29% of them appeared once. The ten top clones hold 13% of the sample. Interpreted using the paper, the treatment or condition label stands for: in vitro stimulation with specific CMV peptide epitopes to enrich CMV-specific T cells.

The source is a human donor in good health (CMV status not recorded). Some clones in this sample may be carry-over from other donors' samples. The sample was cultured CD8+ T cells from PBMCs, taken from culture after CMV antigen stimulation. The rearrangement combines TRBV7-8 with TRBJ2-5, with a tentative D call of TRBD1 or TRBD2, each matching 5 bases. The nucleotides read TGTGCCAGCAGCGGAGGCCTACAAGGGGCAGTGGAGACCCAGTACTTC. This codes for CASSGGLQGAVETQYF.